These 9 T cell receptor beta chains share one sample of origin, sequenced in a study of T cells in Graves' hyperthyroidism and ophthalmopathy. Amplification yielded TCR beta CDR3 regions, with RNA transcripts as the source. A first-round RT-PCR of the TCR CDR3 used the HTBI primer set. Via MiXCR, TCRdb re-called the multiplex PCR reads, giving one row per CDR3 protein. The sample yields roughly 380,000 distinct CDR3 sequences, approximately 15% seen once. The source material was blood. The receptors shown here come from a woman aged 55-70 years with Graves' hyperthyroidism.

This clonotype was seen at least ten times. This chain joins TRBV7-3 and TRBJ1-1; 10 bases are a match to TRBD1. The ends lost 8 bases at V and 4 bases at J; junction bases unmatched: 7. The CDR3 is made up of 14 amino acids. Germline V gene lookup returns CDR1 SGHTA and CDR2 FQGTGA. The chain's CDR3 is CASAGTGASTEAFF. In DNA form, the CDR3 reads TGTGCCAGCGCCGGGACAGGGGCGTCCACTGAAGCTTTCTTT. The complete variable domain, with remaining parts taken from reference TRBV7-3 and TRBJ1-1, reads GAGVSQTPSNKVTEKGKYVELRCDPISGHTALYWYRQSLGQGPEFLIYFQGTGAADDSGLPNDRFFAVRPEGSVSTLKIQRTERGDSAVYLCASAGTGASTEAFFGQGTRLTVV.

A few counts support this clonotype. The CDR3 reads CASTSGGPAEQFF. The CDR3 coding sequence is TGTGCCAGCACCTCCGGGGGGCCCGCTGAGCAGTTCTTC. The chain links TRBV12-3 or TRBV12-4 to TRBJ2-1, with a possible D match to TRBD2 (7 bases). The CDR3 runs 13 residues. V dropped 7 bases and J dropped 9 bases, with 16 bases sitting between them.

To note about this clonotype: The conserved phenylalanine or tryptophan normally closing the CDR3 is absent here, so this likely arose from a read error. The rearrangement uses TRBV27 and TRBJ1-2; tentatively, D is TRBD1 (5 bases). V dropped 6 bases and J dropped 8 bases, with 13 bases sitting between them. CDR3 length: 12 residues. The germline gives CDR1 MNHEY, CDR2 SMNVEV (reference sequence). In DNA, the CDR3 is TGTGCCAGCAGCACCGGGACGAGAGGCTACACCCTC. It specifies CASSTGTRGYTL.

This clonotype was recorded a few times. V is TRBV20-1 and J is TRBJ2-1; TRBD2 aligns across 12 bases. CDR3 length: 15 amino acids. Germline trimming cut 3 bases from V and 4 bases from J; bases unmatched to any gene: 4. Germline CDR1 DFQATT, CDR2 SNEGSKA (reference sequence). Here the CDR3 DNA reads TGCAGTGCTAGGGGGGGGACTAGCGGGTACAATGAGCAGTTCTTC. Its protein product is CSARGGTSGYNEQFF.

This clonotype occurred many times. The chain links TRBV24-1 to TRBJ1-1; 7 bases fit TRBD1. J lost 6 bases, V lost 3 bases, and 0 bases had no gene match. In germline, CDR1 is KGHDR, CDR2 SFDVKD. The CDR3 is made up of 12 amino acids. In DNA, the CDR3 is TGTGCCACCAGTGATGGGACAGCTGAAGCTTTCTTT. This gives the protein CATSDGTAEAFF.

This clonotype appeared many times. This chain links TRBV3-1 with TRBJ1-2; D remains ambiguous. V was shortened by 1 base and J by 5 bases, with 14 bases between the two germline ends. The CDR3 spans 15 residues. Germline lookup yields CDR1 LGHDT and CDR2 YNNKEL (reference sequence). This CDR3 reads CASSQGTRRVYGYTF. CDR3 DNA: TGTGCCAGCAGCCAAGGGACGAGAAGAGTATATGGCTACACCTTC.

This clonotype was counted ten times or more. The CDR3 region has the DNA TGCAGCGCATATAGGAGGGCCACAGATACGCAGTATTTT. Its translation is CSAYRRATDTQYF. The rearrangement joins TRBV29-1 to TRBJ2-3; D may be TRBD2 (6 bases). This CDR3 has 13 amino acids. The germline V gene has CDR1 SQVTM and CDR2 ANQGSEA. V shed 7 bases and J shed 2 bases, with 13 bases lying between them.

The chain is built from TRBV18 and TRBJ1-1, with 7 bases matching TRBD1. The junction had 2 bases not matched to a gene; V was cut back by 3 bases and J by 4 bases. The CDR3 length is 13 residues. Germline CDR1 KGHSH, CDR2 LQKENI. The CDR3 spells CASSPAGGTEAFF. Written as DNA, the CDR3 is TGTGCCAGCTCACCGGCAGGGGGCACTGAAGCTTTCTTT.

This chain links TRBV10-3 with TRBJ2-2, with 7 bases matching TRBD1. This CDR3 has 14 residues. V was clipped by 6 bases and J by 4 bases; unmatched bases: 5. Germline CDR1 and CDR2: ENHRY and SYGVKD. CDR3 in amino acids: CAIRGQLITGELFF. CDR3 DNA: TGTGCCATCAGGGGACAGCTAATCACCGGGGAGCTGTTTTTT.